The 4 T cell receptor beta chains listed next were all sequenced from one sample in a study of identical twins (TCRdb year 2016). The library was obtained by 5' RACE. TCRdb names Illumina HiSeq 2000 as the instrument used. TCRdb reprocessing: public reads trimmed at Q25 with fastp, clones called with MiXCR, in-frame beta chains kept. Rows are unified per CDR3 protein, each entry keeping the most common DNA and genes. In all, the sample holds 450,000 or so distinct CDR3 sequences, and approximately 15% of those were seen once. 0.4% to 0.55% of the sample rests with the top ten. The same data also contributed to another study, on yellow fever vaccine responses in identical twins.

The sample comprised CD4+ T cells sorted from blood. These receptors came from a woman younger than 30 in good health.

In its sample, this clonotype was seen a few times. V and J are TRBV10-3 and TRBJ2-2; D is unresolved. The CDR3 spans 17 residues. Germline loops: CDR1 ENHRY, CDR2 SYGVKD. The V end lost 0 bases, the J end lost 1 base, and 12 bases lay between the germline ends. The DNA of the CDR3 is TGTGCCATCAGTGAGTCGGCCCGGGTTGAGAACACCGGGGAGCTGTTTTTT. It is translated as CAISESARVENTGELFF.

The V and J genes are TRBV28 and TRBJ1-1, with D possibly matching TRBD1 (5 bases). From germline, CDR1 is MDHEN and CDR2 SYDVKM. Trimming left V 1 base short and J 1 base short, with 13 bases between. The CDR3 has 16 amino acids. This chain's CDR3 is CASSLLGRERNTEAFF. In DNA form, the CDR3 reads TGTGCCAGCAGTTTATTGGGCAGGGAGAGGAACACTGAAGCTTTCTTT.

The CDR3 reads CSARGMGLERETYEQYF. The CDR3 DNA reads as TGCAGTGCTAGAGGTATGGGTCTGGAACGGGAAACCTACGAGCAGTACTTC. This sequence joins TRBV20-1 and TRBJ2-7; D might be TRBD2 (5 bases). The CDR3 runs to 17 residues. Germline loops: CDR1 DFQATT, CDR2 SNEGSKA (reference sequence). V was shortened by 1 base and J by 2 bases, with 21 bases between the two germline ends.

The CDR3 nucleotides are TGTGCCATCAGCCCCTCAAAGTCGAAGCAGTACTTC. This codes for CAISPSKSKQYF. J is TRBJ2-7 and V is TRBV10-3; D is undetermined. Trimming cost V 6 bases and J 8 bases, with 14 bases left between them. Looked up from germline, CDR1 is ENHRY and CDR2 is SYGVKD. The CDR3 contains 12 residues.